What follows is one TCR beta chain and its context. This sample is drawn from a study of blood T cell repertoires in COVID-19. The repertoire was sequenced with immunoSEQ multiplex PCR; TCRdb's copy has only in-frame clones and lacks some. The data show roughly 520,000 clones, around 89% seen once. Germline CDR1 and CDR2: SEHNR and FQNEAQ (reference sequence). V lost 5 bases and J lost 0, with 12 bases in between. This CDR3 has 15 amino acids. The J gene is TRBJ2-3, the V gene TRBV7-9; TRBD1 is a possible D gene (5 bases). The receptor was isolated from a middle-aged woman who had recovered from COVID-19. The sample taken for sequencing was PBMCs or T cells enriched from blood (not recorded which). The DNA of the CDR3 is TGTGCCAGCAGCCACCGACAGTCTAGCACAGATACGCAGTATTTT. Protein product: CASSHRQSSTDTQYF.